This TCR beta chain was documented in a study of T cells in Graves' hyperthyroidism and ophthalmopathy (dated by TCRdb to the late 2010s). Study-level background: TCR V-J signatures able to tell the groups apart were searched for in a discovery cohort of more than 90 patients, of whom roughly 42 had Graves' ophthalmopathy and about 55 had stable Graves' hyperthyroidism. Whether ophthalmopathy could be predicted prospectively was tested in an independent validation cohort made up of under 20 hyperthyroidism patients plus 17 patients who later progressed to ophthalmopathy. The 95 to 100 discovery patients were divided at random into training and test sets in a 7:3 ratio. The study also compared thyroid tissue and blood T-cell repertoires from a handful of Graves' hyperthyroidism patients. Following sampling, methimazole starting at 30 mg daily was given to hyperthyroidism patients, and high-dose intravenous methylprednisolone was given to ophthalmopathy patients. TCR Vbeta CDR3 sequencing of 130 to 150 peripheral blood samples (under 45 ophthalmopathy, 75 or so hyperthyroidism and about 17 progressor patients) is reported in the paper.

TCR beta CDR3 regions were amplified from RNA transcripts. The first round of RT-PCR for the TCR CDR3 was performed with the HTBI primer set and the Qiagen OneStep RT-PCR kit. Libraries were constructed in a second round of multiplex PCR, after which size selection and purification were performed. The libraries were sequenced on an Illumina HiSeq2000 using paired-end 100 bp reads. In the authors' own workflow: SOAPnuke was used to process the raw data, throwing out any read that contained adapters or uncalled bases, had a mean Phred below 15, or lacked an exact constant-primer or identifier match. COPE v1.2.5 was used to merge the high-quality paired reads, and each unique nucleotide sequence was defined as a clonotype. MiTCR v1.1 was used to align the clonotypes against IMGT TRBV, TRBD and TRBJ reference segments. Only V-J combinations with frequency above 0.0001, covering 99.2% of repertoires, were analysed. A TCS score was defined as the ratio of F50 (clonal expansion) to E x V (chaos), with BLOSUM62-based TCRdist applied between CDR3 peptides within each V-J. Welch's t-statistics and random forest reduced roughly 540 V-J features to fewer than 15, which were used in a naive Bayes classifier (R e1071). The Morisita-Horn index was used to measure how similar the thyroid and blood repertoires were. The public sequencing data were trimmed at Q25 with fastp and processed into clonotypes with MiXCR by TCRdb, which kept only in-frame beta chains. CDR3 protein sequences are deduplicated, and each keeps its most common genes and DNA. Here the V and J calls rest on TCRdb's processing, not on the authors' analysis. The sample table records roughly 500,000 distinct CDR3 sequences; 35% to 50% of these occur just once. About 45% of the sample rests with the top ten.

This clonotype has ten or more counts. Its cognate antigen has yet to be identified. No per-base quality is available; no much larger clone lies one base away. CDR1 and CDR2 (SGHTA, FQGNSA) derive from the germline V gene. The CDR3 covers 14 residues, taking in both the cysteine and the phenylalanine. Only the CDR3 part of the read is kept: 42 bases, read in frame from the first base. Deletion took 1 base off V and 4 bases off J, with a span of 8 bases between the germline ends. The study excluded patients with uncontrolled infections, other autoimmune diseases, pregnancy or lactation. Diagnoses were established on the basis of clinical symptoms, serum thyroxine and TRAb, thyroid ultrasound, and orbital computed tomography. Trizol reagent was used to extract total RNA, and RNA quality was then checked on an Agilent 2100 Bioanalyzer. Overall results and qualifications from the work: In validation, the model predicted progression to ophthalmopathy a median of about 5.9 months before onset, with roughly 71% sensitivity and roughly 72% specificity. Ophthalmopathy was separated from stable hyperthyroidism by a 13 V-J signature model, with 87.88% sensitivity and 81% to 82% specificity obtained in cross-validation and 80%/75% obtained in testing. No statistical method was used to set the sample size in advance, and investigators knew the group allocation. Blood samples also contained most of the expanded thyroid clonotypes (frequency above 0.001), which suggests that blood repertoires may reflect thyroid immune responses.

The chain joins TRBV7-2 to TRBJ1-5; a tentative D match to TRBD1 spans 6 bases. This receptor was obtained from an adult woman with Graves' disease, either hyperthyroidism or ophthalmopathy (not recorded which). The material sequenced was peripheral blood or thyroid tissue (not recorded which). The nucleotides read TGTGCCAGCAGCTTAGGAGGGACAAATCAGCCCCAGCATTTT. Its protein reads: CASSLGGTNQPQHF.